These 13 T cell receptor beta chains were sequenced from one sample in a study of cytomegalovirus exposure and HLA in healthy donors. 60 Vbeta and 13 Jbeta primers were used in PCR. Here immunoSEQ multiplex PCR was the method, and the copy in TCRdb shows in-frame clones only, minus some. The sample consists of 120,000 to 150,000 clones, 84% of them appearing once. Sequencing was performed on PBMCs. These receptors were obtained from a boy aged 2 to 9 in good health and CMV-seronegative.

The chain is built from TRBV6-5 and TRBJ2-5; TRBD1 aligns across 11 bases. The CDR3 loop spans 16 amino acids. V was pared by 0 bases and J by 2 bases, with 2 bases of the junction left unmatched. CDR1 is MNHEY, CDR2 SVGAGI, per germline. The CDR3 loop reads CASSYSGQGVQETQYF. Here the CDR3 DNA reads TGTGCCAGCAGTTACTCGGGACAGGGGGTTCAAGAGACCCAGTACTTC.

This chain uses TRBV7-9 with TRBJ2-7; TRBD1 might be the D (6 bases). The V gene's germline CDR1 is SEHNR and CDR2 FQNEAQ (reference sequence). This CDR3 has 14 amino acids. The CDR3 region has the DNA TGTTCTAGCAGCGTCTCCCGGGACACATACGAGCAGTACTTC. It specifies CSSSVSRDTYEQYF.

This rearrangement joins TRBV4-1 to TRBJ2-3; 8 bases are shared with TRBD2. Trimming took 1 base from V and 5 from J; bases not matched to a gene: 8. CDR3 length: 16 residues. The V gene's germline CDR1 is MGHRA and CDR2 YSYEKL. CDR3 amino acids: CASSQGLGGAKDTQYF. Written as DNA, the CDR3 is TGCGCCAGCAGCCAAGGTCTCGGGGGGGCTAAAGATACGCAGTATTTT.

The chain employs TRBV9 and TRBJ2-2; the D gene is possibly TRBD2 (5 bases). In germline, CDR1 is SGDLS, CDR2 YYNGEE. The CDR3 runs 14 residues. V lost 7 bases to trimming and J lost 0 bases, with 10 bases between them. The CDR3 sequence is CASCERPNTGELFF. The CDR3 bases are TGTGCCAGCTGCGAGCGGCCGAACACCGGGGAGCTGTTTTTT.

This chain links TRBV27 with TRBJ1-5; perhaps TRBD1 as D (5 bases). CDR1 MNHEY and CDR2 SMNVEV come from the germline V gene (reference sequence). This CDR3 has 14 residues. Between the trimmed V and J ends, which lost 3 bases and 6 bases, there was a span of 12 bases. CDR3 amino acids: CASSLGGVSQPQHF. CDR3 bases: TGTGCCAGCAGTTTGGGGGGGGTGAGTCAGCCCCAGCATTTT.

The rearrangement joins TRBV6-1 to TRBJ2-3; D might be TRBD2 (5 bases). This CDR3 is built from 12 residues. Looked up from germline, CDR1 is MNHNS and CDR2 is SASEGT. Trimming stripped 0 bases from V and 7 bases from J, with 5 bases between. The CDR3 region has the DNA TGTGCCAGCAGTGAAGCGGACTATACGCAGTATTTT. This codes for CASSEADYTQYF.

This chain links TRBV6-6 with TRBJ1-1; no reliable D call. The germline CDR1 and CDR2 sequences are MNHNY and SVGAGI (reference sequence). Trimming took 10 bases from V and 4 from J, leaving 22 bases between them. This CDR3 is 15 amino acids long. The CDR3 reads CANKKRGSNGTEAFF. Written as DNA, the CDR3 is TGTGCCAACAAAAAGCGGGGTAGTAACGGCACTGAAGCTTTCTTT.

The count of this clone is one. J is TRBJ1-2 and V is TRBV11-2, with D tentatively TRBD1 (5 bases). The CDR3 is 14 amino acids. The germline CDR1 and CDR2 sequences are SGHAT and FQNNGV. Trimming took off 3 bases at V and 5 bases at J, with 13 bases between the two ends. The DNA for the CDR3 is TGTGCCAGCAGCTTTATGAACGGGGGGTATGGCTACACCTTC. Protein sequence: CASSFMNGGYGYTF.

The chain carries TRBV4-2 and TRBJ2-7; D is ambiguous. The CDR3 has 15 amino acids. Germline loops: CDR1 LGHNA, CDR2 YNFKEQ. Trimming took off 0 bases at V and 0 bases at J, with 9 bases between the two ends. The CDR3 DNA reads TGTGCCAGCAGCCAAGAATGGGCCGGCTCCTACGAGCAGTACTTC. Its translation: CASSQEWAGSYEQYF.

The CDR3 bases are TGTGCCAGCAGTGAAGGGACAGGGGGCCAGCCCCAGCATTTT. The encoded protein is CASSEGTGGQPQHF. The rearrangement uses TRBV6-1 and TRBJ1-5; 11 nucleotides line up with TRBD1. The germline V gene encodes CDR1 MNHNS and CDR2 SASEGT. This CDR3 is built from 14 residues. The junction had 0 bases not matched to a gene; V was cut back by 1 base and J by 7 bases.

The chain joins TRBV19 to TRBJ2-3, with D possibly matching TRBD1 (5 bases). Germline V CDR1 and CDR2: LNHDA, SQIVND (reference sequence). This CDR3 region has 14 residues. V gave up 2 bases and J gave up 5 bases, with 11 bases separating them. CDR3 in DNA: TGTGCCAGTAGTATAAGGCAGGGCGTAGATACGCAGTATTTT. The encoded protein is CASSIRQGVDTQYF.

V usage is TRBV10-3 and J usage is TRBJ2-2, with 8 bases that match TRBD2. Trimming took 5 bases from V and 0 from J; bases not matched to a gene: 5. The CDR3 consists of 16 residues. From germline, CDR1 is ENHRY and CDR2 SYGVKD. This chain's CDR3 is CAISQTSAANTGELFF. In nucleotides, the CDR3 is TGTGCCATCAGTCAGACTAGCGCCGCGAACACCGGGGAGCTGTTTTTT.

The chain employs TRBV5-4 and TRBJ2-1, with D possibly TRBD2 on 5 matching bases. V lost 3 bases to trimming and J lost 8 bases, with 21 bases between them. Looked up from germline, CDR1 is SGHNT and CDR2 is YYREEE (reference sequence). There are 16 residues in the CDR3. Here the CDR3 reads CASSSIRRTAGDEQFF. The CDR3 DNA follows: TGTGCCAGCAGCTCCATCCGACGGACGGCGGGTGATGAGCAGTTCTTC.